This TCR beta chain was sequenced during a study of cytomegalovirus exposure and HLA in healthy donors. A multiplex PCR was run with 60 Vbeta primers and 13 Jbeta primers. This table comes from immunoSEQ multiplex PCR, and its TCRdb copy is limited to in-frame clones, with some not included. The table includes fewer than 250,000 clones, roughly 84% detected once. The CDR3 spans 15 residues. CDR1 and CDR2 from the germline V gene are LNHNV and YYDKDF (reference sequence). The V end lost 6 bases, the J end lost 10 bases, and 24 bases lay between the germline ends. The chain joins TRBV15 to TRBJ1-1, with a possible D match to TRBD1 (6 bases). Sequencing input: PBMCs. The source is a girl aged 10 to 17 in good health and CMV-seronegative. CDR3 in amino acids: CATSMGGAVSRGAFF. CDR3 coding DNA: TGTGCCACCAGTATGGGGGGGGCTGTGTCTAGGGGAGCTTTCTTT.